The present entry profiles one T cell receptor (beta chain) with its context. Its cognate antigen is unknown. The data were obtained in a study of OX40 agonist ivuxolimab in advanced cancers. Germline CDR1 and CDR2: SGHRS and YFSETQ. Trimming removed 4 bases from V and 0 bases from J, with 7 bases in between. The CDR3 is 13 amino acids. Study observations and caveats: Among the least clonally expanded were partial responders at 0.1-3.0 mg/kg.

Measured with immunoSEQ multiplex PCR; TCRdb has only the in-frame clones, and not every one. The sample lists roughly 71,000 clones, about 88% occurring once. The receptor was isolated from an adult with an advanced solid tumor such as melanoma, head and neck, liver or kidney cancer. This chain links TRBV5-1 with TRBJ1-2; D is ambiguous. The sequencing here drew on CD4+ or CD8+ T cells sorted from blood, taken in a trial of the OX40 agonist ivuxolimab. The CDR3 bases are TGCGCCAGCAGCCGTGGTACTAACTATGGCTACACCTTC. This encodes CASSRGTNYGYTF. Full variable domain (outside the CDR3, taken from reference TRBV5-1 and TRBJ1-2): KAGVTQTPRYLIKTRGQQVTLSCSPISGHRSVSWYQQTPGQGLQFLFEYFSETQRNKGNFPGRFSGRQFSNSRSEMNVSTLELGDSALYLCASSRGTNYGYTFGSGTRLTVV.